Each of the 30 T cell receptor beta chains below was sequenced from the same sample in a study of T cells in Graves' hyperthyroidism and ophthalmopathy. RNA transcripts were the template for amplifying TCR beta CDR3 regions. With the HTBI primer set, the TCR CDR3 went through a first round of RT-PCR. TCRdb reprocessed the multiplex PCR reads via MiXCR and lists one record per CDR3 protein. The data contain about 350,000 distinct CDR3 sequences, over 11% of them singletons. Sequencing was done on a sample of blood. These receptor sequences come from a woman aged 30 to 39 with Graves' hyperthyroidism.

This clonotype was seen at least ten times. The chain uses TRBV29-1 and TRBJ1-6; D uncertain. V was trimmed by 4 bases and J by 0 bases, leaving 4 bases between them. Germline CDR1 SQVTM, CDR2 ANQGSEA. The CDR3 contains 13 residues. The CDR3 spells CSVASSYNSPLHF. In DNA, the CDR3 is TGCAGCGTTGCCAGCTCCTATAATTCACCCCTCCACTTT.

About this clonotype: One end of the junction does not line up with germline, which may come from a read error. The rearrangement joins TRBV13 to TRBJ2-5, with TRBD1 matching 8 bases. The length of the CDR3 is 14 residues. Germline V CDR1 and CDR2: PRHDT, FYEKMQ (reference sequence). The CDR3 loop is CASSARTGKETQYF. The CDR3 DNA reads TGTGCCAGCAGCGCGCGGACAGGGAAGGAGACCCAGTATTTC.

This clonotype was observed many times. The gene calls are TRBV2 and TRBJ1-5, with a possible D match to TRBD1 (5 bases). Trimming cost V 3 bases and J 5 bases, with 11 bases left between them. The CDR3 has 14 residues. The germline gives CDR1 SNHLY, CDR2 FYNNEI. The CDR3, as DNA: TGTGCCAGCAGTGACGAGGGGAACCATCAGCCCCAGCATTTT. It is translated as CASSDEGNHQPQHF.

This clonotype was picked up a small number of times. V is TRBV7-9 and J is TRBJ2-7; a weak D match, TRBD1 (5 bases). The CDR3 contains 14 residues. Germline V gene data show CDR1 as SEHNR and CDR2 as FQNEAQ (reference sequence). V lost 1 base, J lost 5 bases, and 12 bases lay in between. The CDR3, as DNA: TGTGCCAGCAGCTTAGGCAGGGAAATACACGAGCAGTACTTC. This codes for CASSLGREIHEQYF. Variable domain in full (rest from reference TRBV7-9 and TRBJ2-7): DTGVSQNPRHKITKRGQNVTFRCDPISEHNRLYWYRQTLGQGPEFLTYFQNEAQLEKSRLLSDRFSAERPKGSFSTLEIQRTEQGDSAMYLCASSLGREIHEQYFGPGTRLTVT.

This clonotype was detected ten times or more. CDR3 protein: CASSSGQGVFVDEQYF. CDR3 coding DNA: TGTGCCAGCAGCTCCGGACAGGGGGTTTTCGTAGACGAGCAGTACTTC. This rearrangement joins TRBV11-2 to TRBJ2-7, with 10 bases identical to TRBD1. This CDR3 is built from 16 residues. V lost 4 bases, J lost 5 bases, and 11 bases stayed unmatched. Looked up from germline, CDR1 is SGHAT and CDR2 is FQNNGV.

This clonotype came up many times. This rearrangement joins TRBV12-3 or TRBV12-4 to TRBJ2-1; 7 bases fit TRBD2. The CDR3 spans 14 residues. V dropped 3 bases and J dropped 7; count of bases not matched to a gene: 6. DNA of the CDR3: TGTGCCAGCAGTTTGAGGGAGGGCCGAAATGAGCAGTTCTTC. It translates to CASSLREGRNEQFF.

This clonotype was seen a few times. CDR3 amino acids: CASSHGETGTYEQYF. The DNA of the CDR3 is TGCGCCAGCAGCCATGGCGAGACCGGCACCTACGAGCAGTACTTC. The V gene is TRBV4-1, the J gene TRBJ2-7; D unclear. The germline gives CDR1 MGHRA, CDR2 YSYEKL. Trimming removed 3 bases from V and 2 bases from J, with 14 bases in between. This CDR3 region has 15 residues.

This clonotype came up a few times. The rearrangement joins TRBV20-1 to TRBJ2-7; D call uncertain. The germline V and J ends were trimmed by 5 bases and 0 bases, with 8 bases remaining between them. The CDR3 is 12 residues long. Germline V gives CDR1 DFQATT, CDR2 SNEGSKA (reference sequence). The CDR3 sequence: CSACGISYEQYF. For the CDR3, the DNA is TGCAGTGCTTGTGGCATCTCCTACGAGCAGTACTTC.

This clonotype was observed many times. The chain links TRBV7-3 to TRBJ1-1, with unresolved D. The CDR3 is 13 residues long. Trimming pared 8 bases from V and 0 bases from J, leaving 10 bases between. Germline CDR1 is SGHTA and CDR2 is FQGTGA. This CDR3 is CASLRLMNTEAFF. The CDR3 DNA reads as TGTGCCAGCTTGAGGCTGATGAACACTGAAGCTTTCTTT.

The chain joins TRBV20-1 to TRBJ2-7; the D gene is possibly TRBD2 (6 bases). Germline V gene data show CDR1 as DFQATT and CDR2 as SNEGSKA (reference sequence). Trimming shortened V by 4 bases and J by 6 bases, and 10 bases separated the two germline ends. The CDR3 covers 11 residues. CDR3: CSATGGSEQYF. In nucleotides, the CDR3 is TGCAGTGCTACCGGAGGGTCCGAGCAGTACTTC.

The chain is built from TRBV9 and TRBJ2-2; 7 positions match TRBD1. The CDR3 spans 15 residues. The V segment lost 3 bases and the J segment 2 bases; nucleotides outside the gene matches: 4. Germline V gene data show CDR1 as SGDLS and CDR2 as YYNGEE. The CDR3 protein is CASSERQGNTGELFF. CDR3 bases: TGTGCCAGCAGCGAGAGACAGGGTAACACCGGGGAGCTGTTTTTT.

The chain recombines TRBV12-3 or TRBV12-4 with TRBJ2-3, with no clear D. The V gene lost 10 bases and the J gene lost 6 bases, with 14 bases spanning the gap. This CDR3 comprises 12 residues. CDR3 protein: CANSTNGDTQYF. In nucleotides, the CDR3 is TGTGCCAACAGCACCAACGGTGATACGCAGTATTTT.

This clonotype was seen ten or more times. The chain recombines TRBV6-1 with TRBJ1-1; no reliable D call. The CDR3 is made up of 13 amino acids. V was shortened by 5 bases and J by 3 bases, with 10 bases between the two germline ends. Per the germline V gene, CDR1 is MNHNS and CDR2 is SASEGT. The CDR3 region is CASSHKADTEAFF. In DNA, the CDR3 is TGTGCCAGCAGTCACAAGGCGGACACTGAAGCTTTCTTT.

This clonotype was seen ten or more times. The chain joins TRBV7-2 to TRBJ2-2; no clear D gene. The CDR3 runs to 13 residues. The ends were cut back, 5 bases at V and 4 bases at J, with 8 bases in the middle. CDR1 and CDR2 from the germline V gene are SGHTA and FQGNSA. DNA of the CDR3: TGTGCCAGCAGCGAGGTCCGCACCGGGGAGCTGTTTTTT. It yields the protein CASSEVRTGELFF.

DNA for the CDR3: TGTGCCAGTAGCGACAGGGGTCTCTACGTGGAGCAGTACTTC. This gives the protein CASSDRGLYVEQYF. This chain uses TRBV19 with TRBJ2-7; the match to TRBD1 covers 8 bases. The CDR3 has 14 residues. With V trimmed by 6 bases and J by 7 bases, 11 bases remained unmatched. Germline values: CDR1 LNHDA, CDR2 SQIVND (reference sequence).

This clonotype was observed a few times. J is TRBJ2-3 and V is TRBV5-6, with 15 bases matching TRBD2. From germline, CDR1 is SGHDT and CDR2 YYEEEE. The CDR3 loop spans 18 amino acids. The J segment lost 1 base and the V segment lost 4 bases, leaving 7 bases of the junction unmatched. The CDR3 sequence is CASSRTSGRAPGTDTQYF. The DNA for the CDR3 is TGTGCCAGCAGCAGGACTAGCGGGAGGGCCCCGGGCACAGATACGCAGTATTTT.

This clonotype showed up many times. The rearrangement uses TRBV27 and TRBJ2-3; 12 bases align to TRBD2. Trimming removed 8 bases from V and 6 bases from J; junction bases left unmatched: 9. Germline V gene data show CDR1 as MNHEY and CDR2 as SMNVEV (reference sequence). This CDR3 comprises 15 residues. CDR3 in DNA: TGTGCCAGCCGGCTTCTAGCGGGAGGGTATGATACGCAGTATTTT. As protein: CASRLLAGGYDTQYF.

This clonotype was counted between two and nine times. The chain carries TRBV11-2 and TRBJ2-2; 11 bases are shared with TRBD2. The V and J ends lost 1 base and 4 bases, in that order; junction bases with no gene match: 2. Germline CDR1 SGHAT, CDR2 FQNNGV. The CDR3 consists of 16 residues. CDR3 DNA sequence: TGTGCCAGCAGCTTAGGGGGACTAGCGGTCACCGGGGAGCTGTTTTTT. Translated: CASSLGGLAVTGELFF.

A remark on this clonotype: A much larger clone differs by one base, so this may be a read error. V and J are TRBV2 and TRBJ2-4; 11 nucleotides agree with TRBD1. Unmatched junction bases numbered 6, after V lost 3 bases and J lost 8 bases. Germline V gene data show CDR1 as SNHLY and CDR2 as FYNNEI. The CDR3 runs 15 residues. DNA for the CDR3: TGTGCCAGCAGTGACGGGACAGGGGGGAAAGACATTCAGTACTTC. Protein: CASSDGTGGKDIQYF.

The J gene is TRBJ1-1, the V gene TRBV29-1; D not resolved. Germline values: CDR1 SQVTM, CDR2 ANQGSEA. The CDR3 is made up of 12 amino acids. V was trimmed by 4 bases and J by 1 base, leaving 7 bases between them. As DNA, the CDR3 is TGCAGCGTTGTATTGAGGAACACTGAAGCTTTCTTT. It translates to CSVVLRNTEAFF.

The chain recombines TRBV4-3 with TRBJ2-7; tentative D call: TRBD1 (5 bases). V gave up 0 bases and J gave up 0 bases, with 9 bases separating them. The CDR3 runs 15 residues. Germline V gives CDR1 LGHNA, CDR2 YSLEER. CDR3 region: CASSQEGRGSYEQYF. In nucleotides, the CDR3 is TGCGCCAGCAGCCAAGAGGGTAGGGGCTCCTACGAGCAGTACTTC.

This clonotype came up many times. V gene TRBV7-2 combines with J gene TRBJ2-7; D remains unclear. Germline CDR1 is SGHTA and CDR2 is FQGNSA. The CDR3 runs to 14 residues. V shed 5 bases and J shed 6 bases, with 17 bases lying between them. CDR3 DNA sequence: TGTGCCAGCAGCCACCTGTCGGCCCTTGGCGAGCAGTACTTC. Translating it yields CASSHLSALGEQYF.

In this sample, this clonotype turned up a few times. This chain joins TRBV12-3 or TRBV12-4 and TRBJ1-2, with D tentatively TRBD1 (6 bases). This CDR3 region has 16 residues. V lost 8 bases to trimming and J lost 6 bases, with 25 bases between them. The CDR3 sequence is CASSYPGHAYTHGYTF. CDR3 nucleotide sequence: TGTGCCAGCTCTTATCCGGGACACGCCTACACTCATGGCTACACCTTC.

This clonotype was recorded a few times. V is TRBV20-1 and J is TRBJ2-5, with D tentatively TRBD1 (6 bases). Germline CDR1 is DFQATT and CDR2 is SNEGSKA (reference sequence). CDR3 length: 13 amino acids. CDR3 coding DNA: TGCAGCCTCTTTACAGGGTCGGTAGAGACCCAGTACTTC. It yields the protein CSLFTGSVETQYF.

The genes are TRBV20-1 and TRBJ2-1; 8 bases match TRBD2. J was trimmed by 5 bases and V by 4 bases; bases with no gene match: 13. The CDR3 sequence is 16 residues long. Germline V gene lookup returns CDR1 DFQATT and CDR2 SNEGSKA (reference sequence). The CDR3 DNA sequence: TGCAGTGCTACCCCCGGGGAAGGGACTAGGAACAATGAGCAGTTCTTC. Its protein is CSATPGEGTRNNEQFF.

The chain has TRBV6-1 and TRBJ1-2; weak D call: TRBD1 (6 bases). The germline CDR1 and CDR2 sequences are MNHNS and SASEGT. The V and J ends lost 7 bases and 7 bases respectively, with 19 bases between them. This CDR3 spans 14 amino acids. CDR3 DNA sequence: TGTGCCAGCATCTCAACAGAGGGGGGGTTTGGCTACACCTTC. This sequence encodes CASISTEGGFGYTF.

This clonotype was picked up many times. This chain links TRBV7-3 with TRBJ1-1, with unresolved D. Germline-derived CDR1 and CDR2 are SGHTA and FQGTGA. Trimming shortened V by 2 bases and J by 3 bases, and 10 bases separated the two germline ends. CDR3 length: 14 amino acids. The CDR3 nucleotides read TGTGCCAGCAGCTTAGCGGGCCGGGACACTGAAGCTTTCTTT. Translation: CASSLAGRDTEAFF.

The table lists this clonotype with many counts. J is TRBJ2-1 and V is TRBV19; no firm D call. The CDR3 is 14 residues long. Germline V CDR1 and CDR2: LNHDA, SQIVND (reference sequence). The V end was cut by 9 bases, the J end by 0 bases, with 12 bases between. The DNA of the CDR3 is TGTGCCAGCGGATACACTGCCTCCTACAATGAGCAGTTCTTC. It specifies CASGYTASYNEQFF.

This clonotype was observed a few times. This chain joins TRBV12-3 or TRBV12-4 and TRBJ2-1; 8 nucleotides match TRBD1. The CDR3 runs 12 residues. V lost 6 bases and J lost 16; bases outside the gene matches: 11. The CDR3 is CASRPGGGLFFF. In DNA form, the CDR3 reads TGTGCCAGCAGGCCAGGGGGCGGCCTTTTCTTCTTC.

This clonotype was found many times. This chain joins TRBV28 and TRBJ2-4; D gene uncertain. The CDR3 covers 16 residues. Germline V lookup: CDR1 MDHEN, CDR2 SYDVKM. V lost 5 bases, J lost 3 bases, and 17 bases lay in between. CDR3 amino acids: CASSDPAPPVKNIQYF. For the CDR3, the DNA is TGTGCCAGCAGTGATCCGGCCCCTCCGGTCAAAAACATTCAGTACTTC.